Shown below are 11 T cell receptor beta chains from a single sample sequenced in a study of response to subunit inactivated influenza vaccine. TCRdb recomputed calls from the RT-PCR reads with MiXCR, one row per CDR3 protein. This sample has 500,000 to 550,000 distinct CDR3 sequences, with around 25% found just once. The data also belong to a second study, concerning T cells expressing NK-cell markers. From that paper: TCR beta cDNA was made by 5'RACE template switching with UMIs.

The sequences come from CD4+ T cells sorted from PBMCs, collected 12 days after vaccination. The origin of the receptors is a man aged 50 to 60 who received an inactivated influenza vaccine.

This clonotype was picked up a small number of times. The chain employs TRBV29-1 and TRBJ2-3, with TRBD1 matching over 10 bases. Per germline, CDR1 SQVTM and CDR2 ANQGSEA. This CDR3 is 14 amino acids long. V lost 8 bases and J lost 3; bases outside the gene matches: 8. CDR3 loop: CSLYPGQGTDTQYF. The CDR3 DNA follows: TGCAGCCTATACCCGGGACAGGGGACAGATACGCAGTATTTT.

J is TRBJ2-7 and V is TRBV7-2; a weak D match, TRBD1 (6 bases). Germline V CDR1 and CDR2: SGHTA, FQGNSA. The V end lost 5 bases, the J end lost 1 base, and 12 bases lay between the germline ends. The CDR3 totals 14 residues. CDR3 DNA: TGTGCCAGCAGCCAGATGACAGGATCCTACGAGCAGTACTTC. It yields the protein CASSQMTGSYEQYF.

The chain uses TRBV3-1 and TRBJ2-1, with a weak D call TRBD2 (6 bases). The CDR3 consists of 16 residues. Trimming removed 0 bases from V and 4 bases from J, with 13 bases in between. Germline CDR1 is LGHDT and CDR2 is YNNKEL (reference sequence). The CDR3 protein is CASSQEGAGPYNEQFF. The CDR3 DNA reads TGTGCCAGCAGCCAAGAGGGAGCGGGCCCGTACAATGAGCAGTTCTTC.

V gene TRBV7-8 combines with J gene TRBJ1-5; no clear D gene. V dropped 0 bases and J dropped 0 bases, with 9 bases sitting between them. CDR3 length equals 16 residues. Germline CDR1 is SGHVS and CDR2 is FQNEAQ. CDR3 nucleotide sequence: TGTGCCAGCAGCTTAGCCTCTCAGTATAGCAATCAGCCCCAGCATTTT. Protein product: CASSLASQYSNQPQHF.

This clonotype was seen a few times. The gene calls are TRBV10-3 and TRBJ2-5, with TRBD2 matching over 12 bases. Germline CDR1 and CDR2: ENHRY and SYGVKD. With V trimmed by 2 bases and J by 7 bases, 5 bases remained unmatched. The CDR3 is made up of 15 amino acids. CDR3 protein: CAISEGTSGFGTQYF. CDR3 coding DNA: TGTGCCATCAGTGAGGGGACTAGCGGGTTCGGGACCCAGTACTTC.

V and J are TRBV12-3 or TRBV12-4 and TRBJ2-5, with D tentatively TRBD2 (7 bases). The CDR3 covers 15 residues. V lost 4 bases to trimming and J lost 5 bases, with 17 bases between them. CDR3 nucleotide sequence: TGTGCCAGCAGTTGGGGGGGCCCGCGGGAGGAGACCCAGTACTTC. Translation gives CASSWGGPREETQYF.

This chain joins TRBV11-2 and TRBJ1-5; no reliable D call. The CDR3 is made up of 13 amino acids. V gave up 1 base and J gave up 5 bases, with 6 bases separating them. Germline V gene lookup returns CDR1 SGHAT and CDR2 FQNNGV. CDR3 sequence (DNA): TGTGCCAGCAGCTTAGCCCCTTATCAGCCCCAGCATTTT. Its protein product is CASSLAPYQPQHF.

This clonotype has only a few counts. CDR3 nucleotide sequence: TGCAGTGCTAGAGTTGAGGGCCACACAGATACGCAGTATTTT. It is translated as CSARVEGHTDTQYF. The chain has TRBV20-1 and TRBJ2-3; maybe TRBD2 (5 bases). Looked up from germline, CDR1 is DFQATT and CDR2 is SNEGSKA (reference sequence). This CDR3 region has 14 residues. V lost 1 base and J lost 2, with 10 bases in between.

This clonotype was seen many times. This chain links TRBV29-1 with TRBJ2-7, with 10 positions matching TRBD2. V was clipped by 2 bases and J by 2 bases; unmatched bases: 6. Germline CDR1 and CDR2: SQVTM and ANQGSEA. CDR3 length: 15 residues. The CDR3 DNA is TGCAGCGTTGAACCACTAGCGGGGAGGACCTACGAGCAGTACTTC. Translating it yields CSVEPLAGRTYEQYF.

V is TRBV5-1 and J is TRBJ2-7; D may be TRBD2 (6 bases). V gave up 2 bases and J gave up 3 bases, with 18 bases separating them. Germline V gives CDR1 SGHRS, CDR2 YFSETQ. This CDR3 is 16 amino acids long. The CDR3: CASSLSGGSGNYEQYF. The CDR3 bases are TGCGCCAGCAGCTTAAGTGGAGGGTCCGGGAACTACGAGCAGTACTTC. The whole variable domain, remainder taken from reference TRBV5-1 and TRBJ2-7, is KAGVTQTPRYLIKTRGQQVTLSCSPISGHRSVSWYQQTPGQGLQFLFEYFSETQRNKGNFPGRFSGRQFSNSRSEMNVSTLELGDSALYLCASSLSGGSGNYEQYFGPGTRLTVT.

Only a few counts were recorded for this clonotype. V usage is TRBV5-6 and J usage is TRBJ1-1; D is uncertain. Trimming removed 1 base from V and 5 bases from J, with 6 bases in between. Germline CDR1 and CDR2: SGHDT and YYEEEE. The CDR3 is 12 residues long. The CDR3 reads CASSLIGTEAFF. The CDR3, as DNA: TGTGCCAGCAGCTTGATAGGGACTGAAGCTTTCTTT.